The 4 T cell receptor beta chains below come from one sample, sequenced in a study of shared clonotypes between healthy human individuals. The method was immunoSEQ multiplex PCR; TCRdb's version includes in-frame clones alone and lacks a portion of them. The table includes some 1,600,000 clones, under 99% detected once. The sequenced material came from naive CD4+ T cells sorted from blood. Noted subset: CD45RA+ positively selected. The receptors shown here come from a man between 25 and 39 years old in good health.

This chain connects TRBV19 to TRBJ1-1; D possibly corresponds to TRBD1 (6 bases). The V gene's germline CDR1 is LNHDA and CDR2 SQIVND (reference sequence). CDR3 size: 13 residues. Trimming took 7 bases from V and 5 from J, leaving 14 bases between them. The CDR3 DNA reads TGTGCCAGTACTACAGGGTTAGGGACTGAAGCTTTCTTT. This gives the protein CASTTGLGTEAFF.

CDR3 region: CASRRDSEVYGYTF. Here the CDR3 DNA reads TGTGCCAGTAGGAGGGACAGCGAGGTATATGGCTACACCTTC. The rearrangement links TRBV19 to TRBJ1-2, with 7 bases identical to TRBD1. The CDR3 is made up of 14 amino acids. Germline assignment: CDR1 LNHDA and CDR2 SQIVND (reference sequence). V trimming: 6 bases; J trimming: 5 bases; junction bases outside the gene matches: 9.

V is TRBV11-3 and J is TRBJ1-2; no reliable D call. The CDR3 has 13 amino acids. V lost 3 bases and J lost 4, with 9 bases in between. Germline V gives CDR1 SGHNT, CDR2 YENEEA. CDR3 sequence reads: CASSFGQPYGYTF. The CDR3, as DNA: TGTGCCAGCAGCTTCGGGCAGCCCTATGGCTACACCTTC.

The chain joins TRBV27 to TRBJ2-3; D not resolved. Germline loops: CDR1 MNHEY, CDR2 SMNVEV (reference sequence). There are 13 residues in the CDR3. Trimming left V 2 bases short and J 0 bases short, with 3 bases between. CDR3 in DNA: TGTGCCAGCAGTTTAAAGAGCACAGATACGCAGTATTTT. This codes for CASSLKSTDTQYF.